This TCR beta chain was captured in a study of response to subunit inactivated influenza vaccine. This CDR3 region has 14 residues. V lost 5 bases, J lost 5 bases, and 6 bases stayed unmatched. CDR1 is MNHEY, CDR2 SMNVEV, per germline (reference sequence). TCRdb re-analysed the RT-PCR reads in MiXCR, keeping a single row per CDR3 protein. This table holds hundreds of thousands of distinct CDR3 sequences, approximately 10% found once. The same specimen was also included in a second study, on T cells expressing NK-cell markers. That work contributes: For TCR beta, cDNA was produced by 5'RACE template switching with UMIs. From sorted CD3+CD56+NKG2C+, CD3+CD56+NKG2C- and CD3+CD56-NKG2C+ T cells came the TCR beta repertoires. Seropositivity for HCMV was found in seven of the eight sequenced donors, with one seronegative. Similarly, these clonotypes led the CD3+CD56-NKG2C+ fraction as well in a few donors. The HCMV specificity of the expanded NKG2C+ T cell clones stayed unresolved.

This receptor was obtained from a man aged 45 to 65 who received an inactivated influenza vaccine. The material was PBMCs from blood, obtained on the day of vaccination. The chain links TRBV27 to TRBJ2-1; 7 bases are shared with TRBD2. The CDR3 DNA sequence: TGTGCCAGCAGTAGCGGGAAGATCGACAATGAGCAGTTCTTC. Translation: CASSSGKIDNEQFF.